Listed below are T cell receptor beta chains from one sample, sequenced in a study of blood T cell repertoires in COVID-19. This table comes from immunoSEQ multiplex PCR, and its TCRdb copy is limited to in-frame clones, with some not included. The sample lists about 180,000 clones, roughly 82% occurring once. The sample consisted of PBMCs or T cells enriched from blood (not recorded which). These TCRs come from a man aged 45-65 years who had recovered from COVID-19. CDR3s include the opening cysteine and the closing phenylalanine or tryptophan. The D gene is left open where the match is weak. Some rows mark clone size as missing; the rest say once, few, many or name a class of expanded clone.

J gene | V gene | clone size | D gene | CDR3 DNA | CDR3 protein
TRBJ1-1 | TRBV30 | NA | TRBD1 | TGTGCCTGGAGGCGACGACAGGGGGACACTGAAGCTTTCTTT | CAWRRRQGDTEAFF
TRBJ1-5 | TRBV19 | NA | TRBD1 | TGTGCCAGTAAAGGGACAGCCGAATTCCAGCAGCCCCAGCATTTT | CASKGTAEFQQPQHF
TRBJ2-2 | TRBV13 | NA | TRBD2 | TGTGCCAGCAGCTTATCGGGGGGTCCCTACACCGGGGAGCTGTTTTTT | CASSLSGGPYTGELFF
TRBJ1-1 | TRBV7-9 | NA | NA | TGTGCCAGCAGCTCCCCCGTCCACAGGGCGGTGACTGAAGCTTTCTTT | CASSSPVHRAVTEAFF
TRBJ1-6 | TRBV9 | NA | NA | TGTGCCAGCAGCGTATCGGACGGGACAAGCTCCTATAATTCACCCCTCCACTTT | CASSVSDGTSSYNSPLHF
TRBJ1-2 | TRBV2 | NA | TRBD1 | TGTGCCAGCAGTGACCCGGACAGGGCAGAACTCCTAATCTATGGCTACACCTTC | CASSDPDRAELLIYGYTF
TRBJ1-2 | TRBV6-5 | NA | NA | TGTGCCAGCAGTTATGGAGGAACCGGCTACACCTTC | CASSYGGTGYTF
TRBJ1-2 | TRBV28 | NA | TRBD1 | TGTGCCAGCAATACCCCGGGACAGGGGGCGAGGGGTGGCTACACCTTC | CASNTPGQGARGGYTF
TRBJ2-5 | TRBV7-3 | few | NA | TGTGCCAGCAGCCCCTTAGTGGTGAGGGAGACCCAGTACTTC | CASSPLVVRETQYF
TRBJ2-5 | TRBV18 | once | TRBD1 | TGTGCCAGCTCACCACGGACAGGGGGGAGCCAAGAGACCCAGTACTTC | CASSPRTGGSQETQYF
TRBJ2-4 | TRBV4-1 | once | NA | TGCGCCAGCAGCCAAGGACAGGAGACCGCAAACATTCAGTACTTC | CASSQGQETANIQYF
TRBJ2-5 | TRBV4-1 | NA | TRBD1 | TGCGCCAGCAGCCAACAGACCGGGACAGCACAAGAGACCCAGTACTTC | CASSQQTGTAQETQYF
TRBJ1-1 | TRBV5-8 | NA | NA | TGTGCCAGCAGCCTCTTTCAGGGGAACACTGAAGCTTTCTTT | CASSLFQGNTEAFF
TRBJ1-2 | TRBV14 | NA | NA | TGTGCCAGCAGCCCGCAGGGATTCGGTGGCTACACCTTC | CASSPQGFGGYTF
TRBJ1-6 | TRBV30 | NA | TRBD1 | TGTGCCTGGAGAGGGACAGCCAATTCACCCCTCCACTTT | CAWRGTANSPLHF
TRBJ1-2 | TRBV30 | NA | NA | TGTGCCTGGAGTGTTCAGGGATTGGGTGGCTACACCTTC | CAWSVQGLGGYTF
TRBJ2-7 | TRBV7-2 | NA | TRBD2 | TGTGCCAGCAGAGAGGGGCGGGGGGGAAGCTCCTACGAGCAGTACTTC | CASREGRGGSSYEQYF
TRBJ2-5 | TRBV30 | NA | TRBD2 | TGTGCCTGGAGTACCCGGACCGGGGGGGAGACCCAGTACTTC | CAWSTRTGGETQYF
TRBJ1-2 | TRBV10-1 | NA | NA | TGCGCCAGCAGTGATCCAGGGCAAGGCTACACCTTC | CASSDPGQGYTF
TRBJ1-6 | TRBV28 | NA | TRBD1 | TGTGCCAGCACCTTAGGACAGGTCAGTTCACCCCTCCACTTT | CASTLGQVSSPLHF
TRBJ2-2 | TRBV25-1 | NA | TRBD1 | TGTGCCAGCAGTGCCCCCGGGACAGGGGGATCCGGGGAGCTGTTTTTT | CASSAPGTGGSGELFF
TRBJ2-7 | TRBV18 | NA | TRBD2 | TGTGCCAGCTCACCAAGATCGACGGGGGGGCAGTACTTC | CASSPRSTGGQYF
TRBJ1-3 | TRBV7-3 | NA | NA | TGTGCCAGCAGCTCGCCATGGGCCGCTGACACCATATATTTT | CASSSPWAADTIYF
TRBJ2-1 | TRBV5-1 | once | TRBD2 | TGCGCCAGCAGCCTGTTGCGGGGGGGCCTCGATGAGCAGTTCTTC | CASSLLRGGLDEQFF
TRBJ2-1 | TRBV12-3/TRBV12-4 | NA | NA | TGTGCCAGCAGTACAGGTTCTGAGCAGTTCTTC | CASSTGSEQFF
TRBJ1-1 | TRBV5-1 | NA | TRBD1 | TGCGCCAGCAGCTTGGCTGGGACAGGGTACACTGAAGCTTTCTTT | CASSLAGTGYTEAFF
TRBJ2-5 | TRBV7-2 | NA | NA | TGTGCCAGCAGCTCAAACCCGGGACTCCAAGAGACCCAGTACTTC | CASSSNPGLQETQYF
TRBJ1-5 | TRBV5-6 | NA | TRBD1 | TGTGCCAGCAGCTTGGGACAGGGGGATCAGCCCCAGCATTTT | CASSLGQGDQPQHF
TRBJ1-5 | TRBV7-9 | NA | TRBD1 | TGTGCCAGCAGCTTAGCGGGGACAGACTCAAATCAGCCCCAGCATTTT | CASSLAGTDSNQPQHF